The 23 T cell receptor beta chains listed next were all sequenced from one sample in a study of OX40 agonist ivuxolimab in advanced cancers. Generated by immunoSEQ multiplex PCR, the TCRdb table keeps only in-frame clones and is missing some. The sample consists of about 27,000 clones, roughly 80% of them appearing once. Here the sequenced sample was CD4+ or CD8+ T cells sorted from blood, taken in a trial of the OX40 agonist ivuxolimab. The receptors originated from an adult with an advanced solid tumor such as melanoma, head and neck, liver or kidney cancer.

The chain links TRBV29-1 to TRBJ2-1; D uncertain. The ends were cut back, 2 bases at V and 2 bases at J, with 13 bases in the middle. Germline V gene data show CDR1 as SQVTM and CDR2 as ANQGSEA. The CDR3 sequence is 15 residues long. Here the CDR3 reads CSVESPPSTYNEQFF. The CDR3 DNA reads as TGCAGCGTTGAATCCCCTCCGTCCACCTACAATGAGCAGTTCTTC.

This clone was found a few times. J is TRBJ2-1 and V is TRBV2, with a weak D call TRBD2 (5 bases). Between the trimmed V and J ends, which lost 4 bases and 3 bases, there was a span of 13 bases. The CDR3 is 15 amino acids. Germline loops: CDR1 SNHLY, CDR2 FYNNEI. The DNA of the CDR3 is TGTGCCAGCAGTGGGTCCGGGAATAACTACAATGAGCAGTTCTTC. This sequence encodes CASSGSGNNYNEQFF.

This sequence joins TRBV21-1 and TRBJ1-4; TRBD1, the D gene given by the table, was not confirmed from the DNA. TRBV21-1 is a listed pseudogene. This CDR3 has 18 amino acids. This CDR3 is CASNKKGTGVRANEKLFF. The DNA for the CDR3 is TGTGCCAGCAATAAAAAAGGGACAGGGGTTCGAGCTAATGAAAAACTGTTTTTT.

J is TRBJ1-1 and V is TRBV10-3, with a tentative D call TRBD1 (6 bases). V lost 4 bases to trimming and J lost 7 bases, with 16 bases between them. The CDR3 covers 14 residues. Germline loops: CDR1 ENHRY, CDR2 SYGVKD. The CDR3 DNA follows: TGTGCCATCAGTGGTAGGGAGGGGGGTATTGAAGCTTTCTTT. This codes for CAISGREGGIEAFF.

The chain employs TRBV7-3 and TRBJ1-1; 7 nucleotides agree with TRBD1. This CDR3 spans 14 amino acids. V gave up 6 bases and J gave up 2 bases; unmatched junction bases: 6. CDR1 and CDR2 from the germline V gene are SGHTA and FQGTGA. The CDR3 nucleotides are TGTGCCAGCAGAAAAGGGACAGATAACACTGAAGCTTTCTTT. This gives the protein CASRKGTDNTEAFF.

There are a few counts of this clone. This chain joins TRBV4-1 and TRBJ2-1, with 12 positions matching TRBD2. CDR3 length: 15 residues. V trimming: 5 bases; J trimming: 8 bases; junction bases outside the gene matches: 7. Germline-derived CDR1 and CDR2 are MGHRA and YSYEKL. This CDR3 reads CASSSLAGGPHEQFF. The CDR3 DNA sequence: TGCGCCAGCAGCTCCCTAGCGGGGGGGCCTCATGAGCAGTTCTTC.

The rearrangement uses TRBV5-1 and TRBJ2-4, with 12 bases that match TRBD1. Germline values: CDR1 SGHRS, CDR2 YFSETQ. The CDR3 sequence is 16 residues long. V dropped 4 bases and J dropped 4; count of bases not matched to a gene: 6. CDR3 in DNA: TGCGCCAGCAGCCTGGGGACAGGGGGCTTAAAAAACATTCAGTACTTC. Amino acids: CASSLGTGGLKNIQYF.

This clone was recorded only once. This chain joins TRBV2 and TRBJ2-2, with unresolved D. V lost 7 bases and J 6 bases, leaving 27 bases between the germline ends. Germline CDR1 and CDR2: SNHLY and FYNNEI. CDR3 length: 18 amino acids. DNA of the CDR3: TGTGCCAGCACCGCCTACCCCAGGATGTATAACCCGCCCGGGGAGCTGTTTTTT. As protein: CASTAYPRMYNPPGELFF.

This chain links TRBV27 with TRBJ2-7; D might be TRBD2 (6 bases). V was pared by 3 bases and J by 3 bases, with 9 bases between. Germline lookup yields CDR1 MNHEY and CDR2 SMNVEV (reference sequence). The CDR3 has 13 amino acids. DNA of the CDR3: TGTGCCAGCAGTTTTTCGGGAGACTACGAGCAGTACTTC. Residues: CASSFSGDYEQYF.

This clone was recorded many times. The chain is built from TRBV10-3 and TRBJ1-2; maybe TRBD1 (5 bases). This CDR3 has 15 amino acids. Germline values: CDR1 ENHRY, CDR2 SYGVKD. V lost 2 bases to trimming and J lost 8 bases, with 18 bases between them. This CDR3 reads CAISEGGAGPRGYTF. The CDR3 DNA follows: TGTGCCATCAGTGAGGGTGGGGCAGGGCCGAGAGGCTACACCTTC.

The chain recombines TRBV29-1 with TRBJ1-2, with D perhaps TRBD1 (5 bases). The CDR3 extends over 11 amino acids. Trimming removed 7 bases at V and 3 bases at J, with 9 bases between. CDR1 is SQVTM and CDR2 is ANQGSEA in the germline V gene. The CDR3 spells CSDWGYYGYTF. The DNA of the CDR3 is TGCAGCGACTGGGGGTACTATGGCTACACCTTC.

The gene calls are TRBV13 and TRBJ2-3; D not resolved. Trimming took 1 base from V and 2 from J, leaving 10 bases between them. The germline V gene encodes CDR1 PRHDT and CDR2 FYEKMQ (reference sequence). The CDR3 covers 15 residues. The CDR3 protein is CASSLVSQYTDTQYF. The DNA for the CDR3 is TGTGCCAGCAGCTTAGTGTCCCAGTACACAGATACGCAGTATTTT.

V and J are TRBV7-9 and TRBJ1-6; D unclear. Trimming pared 5 bases from V and 2 bases from J, leaving 16 bases between. The CDR3 totals 17 residues. From germline, CDR1 is SEHNR and CDR2 FQNEAQ (reference sequence). The CDR3 DNA is TGTGCCAGCAGCCGAATTGCCTCTGAGGCCTATAATTCACCCCTCCACTTT. This sequence encodes CASSRIASEAYNSPLHF.

Only one count was recorded for this clone. CDR3 sequence: CASSSQRGLHYNEQFF. DNA of the CDR3: TGTGCCAGCAGCTCCCAGCGGGGATTACACTACAATGAGCAGTTCTTC. The chain is built from TRBV9 and TRBJ2-1; the match to TRBD2 covers 7 bases. The CDR3 is made up of 16 amino acids. The germline V gene has CDR1 SGDLS and CDR2 YYNGEE. V shed 4 bases and J 3 bases; nucleotides not matched to a gene: 10. The full variable domain, its missing parts supplied by reference TRBV9 and TRBJ2-1, is DSGVTQTPKHLITATGQRVTLRCSPRSGDLSVYWYQQSLDQGLQFLIQYYNGEERAKGNILERFSAQQFPDLHSELNLSSLELGDSALYFCASSSQRGLHYNEQFFGPGTRLTVL.

The chain joins TRBV4-1 to TRBJ2-4, with a possible D match to TRBD2 (7 bases). V gave up 3 bases and J gave up 1 base, with 22 bases separating them. The CDR3 runs 19 residues. CDR1 is MGHRA, CDR2 YSYEKL, per germline. For the CDR3, the DNA is TGCGCCAGCAGCCACGAGGGAGGTAGGGGGGGGTTTGCCAAAAACATTCAGTACTTC. Translation gives CASSHEGGRGGFAKNIQYF.

This clone was counted once. The chain has TRBV6-5 and TRBJ2-1; D possibly matches TRBD1 or TRBD2 (6 bases each). Germline V lookup: CDR1 MNHEY, CDR2 SVGAGI. V lost 8 bases to trimming and J lost 1 base, with 18 bases between them. CDR3 length: 16 amino acids. The CDR3 loop is CASRLTRGASYNEQFF. The CDR3 DNA reads TGTGCCAGCCGTTTGACAAGGGGGGCATCCTACAATGAGCAGTTCTTC.

The genes are TRBV9 and TRBJ1-2; D gene uncertain. Trimming pared 3 bases from V and 0 bases from J, leaving 15 bases between. Per germline, CDR1 SGDLS and CDR2 YYNGEE. CDR3 length: 16 residues. CDR3 sequence reads: CASSGPTSVANYGYTF. The CDR3 coding sequence is TGTGCCAGCAGCGGGCCTACTTCCGTAGCTAACTATGGCTACACCTTC.

On this clone itself: Other DNA sequences within the sample encode an identical CDR3. The chain couples TRBV9 to TRBJ2-1; D may correspond to TRBD1 or TRBD2 (5 bases each). Germline V gene lookup returns CDR1 SGDLS and CDR2 YYNGEE. This CDR3 spans 15 amino acids. V lost 0 bases, J lost 5 bases, and 12 bases lay in between. As DNA, the CDR3 is TGTGCCAGCAGCGTAGGTGGGACCTTAAACAATGAGCAGTTCTTC. The encoded protein is CASSVGGTLNNEQFF.

This clone was seen only once. The chain joins TRBV9 to TRBJ1-2; D may be TRBD1 (6 bases). This CDR3 spans 12 amino acids. CDR1 is SGDLS and CDR2 is YYNGEE in the germline V gene. The V and J ends lost 4 bases and 4 bases respectively, with 8 bases between them. CDR3 sequence: CASSTGIYGYTF. The CDR3 DNA reads TGTGCCAGCAGCACAGGGATCTATGGCTACACCTTC.

In nucleotides, the CDR3 is TGTGCTAGTGGTTTCGATGGGGGGCGGTCCGAAGCGTTCTTC. The encoded protein is CASGFDGGRSEAFF. The rearrangement links TRBV12-5 to TRBJ2-1, with D possibly called TRBD1 or TRBD2 (6 bases each). V was pared by 3 bases and J by 15 bases, with 21 bases between. The CDR3 covers 14 residues. The germline V gene has CDR1 LGHNT and CDR2 FRNRAP. Full variable domain (remainder filled in from reference TRBV12-5 and TRBJ2-1): DARVTQTPRHKVTEMGQEVTMRCQPILGHNTVFWYRQTMMQGLELLAYFRNRAPLDDSGMPKDRFSAEMPDATLATLKIQPSEPRDSAVYFCASGFDGGRSEAFFGPGTRLTVL.

The table lists this clone with a few counts. This chain links TRBV9 with TRBJ2-4; D call uncertain. V shed 0 bases and J shed 9 bases, with 16 bases lying between them. This CDR3 contains 15 residues. Germline CDR1 SGDLS, CDR2 YYNGEE. CDR3 loop: CASSVEAGDLSIQYF. In nucleotides, the CDR3 is TGTGCCAGCAGCGTAGAGGCAGGAGATTTGAGCATTCAGTACTTC.

The chain carries TRBV10-2 and TRBJ2-7, with D possibly matching TRBD1 (5 bases). CDR1 is WSHSY and CDR2 is SAAADI in the germline V gene. This CDR3 is built from 11 residues. V was cut by 8 bases and J by 2 bases, with 7 bases left in between. The DNA for the CDR3 is TGCGCCAGCGGGGCGGCCTACGAGCAGTACTTC. Its translation is CASGAAYEQYF.

This clone was observed a single time. V usage is TRBV29-1 and J usage is TRBJ2-3; 7 bases are a match to TRBD2. V lost 1 base and J lost 0; bases outside the gene matches: 4. Germline V CDR1 and CDR2: SQVTM, ANQGSEA. This CDR3 comprises 15 residues. CDR3 nucleotide sequence: TGCAGCGTTGAAGGAGCTAGCGGAAGCACAGATACGCAGTATTTT. It specifies CSVEGASGSTDTQYF.